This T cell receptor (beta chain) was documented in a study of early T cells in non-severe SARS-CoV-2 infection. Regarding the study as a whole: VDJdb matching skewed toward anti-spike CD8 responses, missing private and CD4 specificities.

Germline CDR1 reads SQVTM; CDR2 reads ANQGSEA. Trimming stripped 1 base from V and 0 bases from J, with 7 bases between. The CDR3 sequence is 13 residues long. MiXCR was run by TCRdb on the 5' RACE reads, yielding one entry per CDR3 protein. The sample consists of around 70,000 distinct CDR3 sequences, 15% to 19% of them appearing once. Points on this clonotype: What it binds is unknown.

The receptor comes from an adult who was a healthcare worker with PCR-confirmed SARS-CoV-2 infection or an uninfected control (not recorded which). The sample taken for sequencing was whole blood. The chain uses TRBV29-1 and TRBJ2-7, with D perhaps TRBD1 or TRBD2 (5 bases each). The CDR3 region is CSVEVGDSYEQYF. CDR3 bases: TGCAGCGTTGAAGTGGGGGACTCCTACGAGCAGTACTTC.